Sequencing of this TCR beta chain was carried out in a study of T cell repertoires in cytomegalovirus infection. The overall study: Both recently identified HLA-C-restricted and well-studied HLA-B-restricted CMV epitopes were used in the study. Public signatures in TCR beta pointed to CMV infection and matching HLA type. Study-wide results and limits: Using cumulative public TCR beta family frequency, the authors identified those who carried CMV together with the relevant HLA. The study found HLA-C-restricted CMV-specific TCR beta clonotypes dominating the ex vivo response.

The CDR3 loop spans 14 amino acids. Trimming left V 1 base short and J 4 bases short, with 10 bases between. CDR1 and CDR2 from the germline V gene are MNHEY and SVGAGI. TCRdb itself ran the reads through MiXCR, one entry per CDR3 protein. The sample includes about 830,000 distinct CDR3 sequences, over 25% of them seen just once. About this clonotype itself: Its antigen is currently unknown.

This sequence was found in a human donor in good health (CMV status not recorded). Some clones in this sample may be carry-over from other donors' samples. This sample comprised cultured CD8+ T cells from PBMCs, obtained from culture after CMV antigen stimulation. This chain uses TRBV6-5 with TRBJ2-5; D perhaps matches TRBD1 (6 bases). The CDR3 loop is CASSYYRTAETQYF. CDR3 nucleotides: TGTGCCAGCAGTTACTATAGGACAGCAGAGACCCAGTACTTC.